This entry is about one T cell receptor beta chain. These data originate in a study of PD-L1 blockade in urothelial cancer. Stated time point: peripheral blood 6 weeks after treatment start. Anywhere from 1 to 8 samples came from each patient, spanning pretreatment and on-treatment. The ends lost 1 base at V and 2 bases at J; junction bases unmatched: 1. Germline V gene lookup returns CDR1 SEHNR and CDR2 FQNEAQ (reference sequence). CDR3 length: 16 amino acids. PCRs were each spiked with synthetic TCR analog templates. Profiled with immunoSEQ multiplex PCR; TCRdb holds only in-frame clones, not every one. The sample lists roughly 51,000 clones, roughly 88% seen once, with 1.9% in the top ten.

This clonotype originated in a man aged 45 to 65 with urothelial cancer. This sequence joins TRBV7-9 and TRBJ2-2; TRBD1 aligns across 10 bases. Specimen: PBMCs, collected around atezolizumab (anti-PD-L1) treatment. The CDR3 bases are TGTGCCAGCAGCTTAGGGACAGGGGGTAACACCGGGGAGCTGTTTTTT. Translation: CASSLGTGGNTGELFF.